These 16 T cell receptor beta chains were sequenced from one sample in a study of Ad26.COV2.S vaccination and SARS-CoV-2 variants. Treatment denoted: some 19 received Ad26.COV2.S at low or high dose, single or two shots; about 5 received placebo; per-sample allocation not given. Sampling happened 63 days after the first vaccine or placebo injection. Data came from immunoSEQ multiplex PCR; TCRdb stores just in-frame clones and leaves some out. Of 300,000 to 350,000 clones in the sample, roughly 90% are singletons; the top ten hold around 6.4%. The starting material was peripheral blood, obtained in a trial of Ad26.COV2.S vaccine versus placebo. The receptors here all came from a person aged 18-60 years who received the Ad26.COV2.S COVID-19 vaccine or a placebo.

V is TRBV24-1 and J is TRBJ1-2; maybe TRBD1 (5 bases). From germline, CDR1 is KGHDR and CDR2 SFDVKD. CDR3 length equals 12 residues. Trimming removed 3 bases from V and 9 bases from J, with 10 bases in between. CDR3 in amino acids: CATSDNDSRYTF. The DNA of the CDR3 is TGTGCCACCAGTGATAACGACAGCCGCTACACCTTC.

The chain is built from TRBV5-4 and TRBJ1-1; possible D gene TRBD1, 5 bases. Germline CDR1 SGHNT, CDR2 YYREEE (reference sequence). The CDR3 extends over 14 amino acids. The ends were cut back, 1 base at V and 1 base at J, with 8 bases in the middle. The CDR3 sequence is CASSLFTGNTEAFF. CDR3 bases: TGTGCCAGCAGCTTGTTTACAGGGAACACTGAAGCTTTCTTT.

This chain joins TRBV12-1 and TRBJ1-6. TRBV12-1 constitutes a pseudogene. The CDR3 is 16 amino acids. Here the CDR3 reads CASSFAAAADYSPLHF. CDR3 bases: TGTGCCAGCAGCTTTGCCGCCGCAGCCGATTATTCACCCCTCCACTTT.

The rearrangement links TRBV6-5 to TRBJ1-5; 7 nucleotides agree with TRBD1. CDR1 and CDR2 (germline): MNHEY, SVGAGI. The CDR3 sequence is 15 residues long. The V and J ends lost 6 bases and 6 bases, in that order; junction bases with no gene match: 11. The CDR3 DNA reads TGTGCCAGCAGCCAAAGCTCAGGGGGTGCTCAGCCCCAGCATTTT. It yields the protein CASSQSSGGAQPQHF.

This chain uses TRBV9 with TRBJ2-3; D is unclear. Trimming cost V 0 bases and J 4 bases, with 6 bases left between them. Germline lookup yields CDR1 SGDLS and CDR2 YYNGEE. This CDR3 spans 13 amino acids. CDR3 residues: CASSVVLADTQYF. The CDR3 DNA is TGTGCCAGCAGCGTAGTTCTGGCAGATACGCAGTATTTT.

The chain is built from TRBV10-2 and TRBJ2-5, with a possible D match to TRBD2 (6 bases). This CDR3 spans 13 amino acids. In germline, CDR1 is WSHSY, CDR2 SAAADI. V lost 10 bases and J 6 bases, leaving 18 bases between the germline ends. The CDR3 coding sequence is TGCGCCACCCGTTGGGTGCGGGAAAAGACCCAGTACTTC. It translates to CATRWVREKTQYF.

The CDR3 here is CASSTGMNLGNSPLHF. The CDR3 DNA reads TGTGCCAGCAGCACCGGGATGAATCTAGGGAATTCACCCCTCCACTTT. The gene calls are TRBV5-8 and TRBJ1-6; D gene ambiguous. Germline lookup yields CDR1 SGHTS and CDR2 YDEGEE. Trimming removed 4 bases at V and 7 bases at J, with 18 bases between. This CDR3 contains 16 residues. Combining the CDR3 with reference TRBV5-8 and TRBJ1-6 gives the whole variable domain EAGVTQSPTHLIKTRGQQATLRCSPISGHTSVYWYQQALGLGLQFLLWYDEGEERNRGNFPPRFSGRQFPNYSSELNVNALELEDSALYLCASSTGMNLGNSPLHFGNGTRLTVT.

This chain joins TRBV30 and TRBJ2-7; the D is unclear. From germline, CDR1 is GTSNPN and CDR2 SVGIG (reference sequence). This CDR3 region has 13 residues. The ends were cut back, 0 bases at V and 5 bases at J, with 11 bases in the middle. CDR3 DNA: TGTGCCTGGAGTGTACGGTTCGCTCACGAGCAGTACTTC. This sequence encodes CAWSVRFAHEQYF.

V usage is TRBV7-3 and J usage is TRBJ1-1; possibly TRBD1 for D (6 bases). Germline values: CDR1 SGHTA, CDR2 FQGTGA. The CDR3 has 13 amino acids. V gave up 3 bases and J gave up 2 bases, with 7 bases separating them. The CDR3 here is CASSFGTNTEAFF. In DNA form, the CDR3 reads TGTGCCAGCAGCTTCGGGACAAACACTGAAGCTTTCTTT.

The chain employs TRBV29-1 and TRBJ1-1; D call uncertain. The CDR3 has 10 residues. The germline CDR1 and CDR2 sequences are SQVTM and ANQGSEA. V was cut by 4 bases and J by 6 bases, with 6 bases left in between. The CDR3 DNA is TGCAGCGTTGGGGCGGCTGAAGCTTTCTTT. Encoded protein: CSVGAAEAFF. The whole variable domain, filled in from reference TRBV29-1 and TRBJ1-1, reads SAVISQKPSRDICQRGTSLTIQCQVDSQVTMMFWYRQQPGQSLTLIATANQGSEATYESGFVIDKFPISRPNLTFSTLTVSNMSPEDSSIYLCSVGAAEAFFGQGTRLTVV.

The J gene is TRBJ2-7, the V gene TRBV25-1; the match to TRBD1 covers 8 bases. V dropped 6 bases and J dropped 6; count of bases not matched to a gene: 7. Per the germline V gene, CDR1 is MGHDK and CDR2 is SYGVNS. The CDR3 spans 13 residues. The CDR3 nucleotides are TGTGCCAGCAGCTCAAGACAGGGGATCGAGCAGTACTTC. This gives the protein CASSSRQGIEQYF.

The chain links TRBV27 to TRBJ2-1; 8 positions agree with TRBD2. Germline CDR1 and CDR2: MNHEY and SMNVEV (reference sequence). The CDR3 sequence is 16 residues long. V lost 6 bases, J lost 6 bases, and 13 bases stayed unmatched. The CDR3 nucleotides are TGTGCCAGCAGCGTCTCCGGGACTAGATTGCGCAATGAGCAGTTCTTC. Its translation: CASSVSGTRLRNEQFF.

V is TRBV7-2 and J is TRBJ2-1; possibly TRBD1 for D (6 bases). This CDR3 comprises 12 residues. Germline V CDR1 and CDR2: SGHTA, FQGNSA. V lost 5 bases to trimming and J lost 9 bases, with 11 bases between them. CDR3 region: CASSHRVTEQFF. The CDR3 DNA sequence: TGTGCCAGCAGCCACAGGGTTACTGAGCAGTTCTTC.

The chain combines TRBV6-5 with TRBJ1-3; D is uncertain. The CDR3 is 16 residues long. CDR1 is MNHEY and CDR2 is SVGAGI in the germline V gene. Trimming stripped 2 bases from V and 0 bases from J, with 11 bases between. The CDR3 reads CASSYRSVPSGNTIYF. CDR3 coding DNA: TGTGCCAGCAGTTACCGGTCTGTCCCCTCTGGAAACACCATATATTTT.

The J gene is TRBJ2-1, the V gene TRBV11-2; D ambiguous. The CDR3 is made up of 16 amino acids. V was shortened by 1 base and J by 6 bases, with 16 bases between the two germline ends. CDR1 is SGHAT, CDR2 FQNNGV, per germline. CDR3 nucleotides: TGTGCCAGCAGCTTAGTTCAGAGGTTAGGCCGCAATGAGCAGTTCTTC. Its translation is CASSLVQRLGRNEQFF.

The rearrangement links TRBV11-2 to TRBJ1-3; unclear D gene. CDR3 size: 13 residues. Trimming pared 6 bases from V and 1 base from J, leaving 7 bases between. The germline gives CDR1 SGHAT, CDR2 FQNNGV. The DNA for the CDR3 is TGTGCCAGCAGGCTAGGGTCTGGAAACACCATATATTTT. Protein: CASRLGSGNTIYF.